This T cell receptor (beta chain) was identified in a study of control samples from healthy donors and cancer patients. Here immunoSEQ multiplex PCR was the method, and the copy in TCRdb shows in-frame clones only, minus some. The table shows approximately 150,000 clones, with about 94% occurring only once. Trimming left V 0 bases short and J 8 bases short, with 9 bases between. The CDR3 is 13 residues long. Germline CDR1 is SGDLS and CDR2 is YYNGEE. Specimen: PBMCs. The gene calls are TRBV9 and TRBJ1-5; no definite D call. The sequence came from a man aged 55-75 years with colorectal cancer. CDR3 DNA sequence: TGTGCCAGCAGCGTAGTACCGGACGAGCCCCAGCATTTT. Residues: CASSVVPDEPQHF.